This T cell receptor (beta chain) was recovered during a study of blood T cell repertoires in COVID-19 (TCRdb year 2020). About the investigation overall: Samples from collaborators originated in the United States, Italy and Spain and spanned both the acute and convalescent phases of COVID-19. Subjects who had been exposed to COVID-19, were actively infected with it, or had recovered from it provided the deeply sampled blood TCRbeta repertoires that made up the dataset. The material from the prospective study consisted of cDNA or gDNA derived from T cells, B-cell-depleted T cells, or PBMCs. Where available, HLA class I and class II types were taken from metadata supplied by the sample provider and were not determined by assay-based typing. The repertoires were released in a freely available public database intended as a resource for research on the immune response to SARS-CoV-2. The sample metadata nearly always contained a de-identified subject ID, COVID-19 status, age in years and sex. Samples were obtained from the ongoing ImmuneRACE study (first 160 participants) and from about 1,300 subjects provided by 6 global collaborators.

What the authors observed across the whole study: Clinical and demographic metadata were provided uncurated, with the amount varying by source and participant.

Based on the germline V gene (reference sequence), the CDR1 and CDR2 sequences are LNHDA and SQIVND. V and J are truncated by 7 bases and 8 bases respectively, leaving an intervening sequence of 17 bases. CDR3 length: 13 amino acids, cysteine to phenylalanine. Only the CDR3 region is kept as DNA, spanning 39 bases read in frame from base 1. TCRbeta CDR3 regions were amplified from genomic DNA by means of the immunoSEQ Assay, a bias-controlled multiplex PCR. The authors processed their data as follows. The number of nucleated cells in each sample was estimated by amplification of reference gene primers within the assay. To quantify the absolute abundance of each unique TCRbeta CDR3 rearrangement, sequence reads were collapsed and filtered. For each sample, productive Simpson clonality was calculated as the square root of Simpson's diversity index over productive rearrangements. Here the immuneACCESS table is served through TCRdb, limited to in-frame sequences with V and J called. Missing clones are a known gap in these copies; in checked studies unresolved V genes cover under half, and the rest lacks a known reason. The V and J calls and the clone size are those of that table, but D and trimming were determined from the DNA. For this sample there are fewer than 350,000 clones; approximately 90% appear just once. Over 4% of the sample is taken by the ten largest.

In the prospective study, participants were roughly 18 to 100 years old, resided in fewer than 25 geographic areas of the United States, and were enrolled through a virtual design. Cohort assignment in the prospective study relied on participant-reported clinical history from a screening survey and a study questionnaire. In the prospective study, mobile phlebotomists collected whole blood, serum and a nasopharyngeal or oropharyngeal swab from each participant. Over a roughly two-month period, participants in the prospective study had the option of providing additional blood draws and questionnaires. Prospective study blood samples were shipped either frozen or at room temperature before DNA extraction. Of note for this clone: This clone's antigen is unknown. No much larger clonotype is one base removed from it; base qualities were not supplied.

The sequencing sample was made of PBMCs or T cells enriched from blood (not recorded which). The TCR comes from a woman aged 30 to 39 with acute COVID-19. The rearranged segments are TRBV19 and TRBJ1-2; no D gene call is confident. The encoded CDR3 is CASTMGGVDGYTF. In nucleotides, the sequence is TGTGCCAGTACTATGGGTGGAGTTGACGGCTACACCTTC.